Each of the 17 T cell receptor beta chains below was sequenced from the same sample in a study of blood T cell repertoires in COVID-19. Measured with immunoSEQ multiplex PCR; TCRdb has only the in-frame clones, and not every one. The sample lists 100,000 to 150,000 clones; around nine tenths were seen once. The sequenced sample was peripheral blood. These receptors were collected from a man between 50 and 59 years old with active COVID-19.

This chain uses TRBV18 with TRBJ2-7; D gene uncertain. This CDR3 is built from 13 residues. V was cut by 3 bases and J by 0 bases, with 6 bases left in between. CDR1 and CDR2 (germline): KGHSH, LQKENI. CDR3 in amino acids: CASSPLSSYEQYF. The CDR3 DNA sequence: TGTGCCAGCTCACCCCTTAGCTCCTACGAGCAGTACTTC.

The chain employs TRBV29-1 and TRBJ1-1, with 8 bases aligning to TRBD1. This CDR3 comprises 14 residues. CDR1 and CDR2 (germline): SQVTM, ANQGSEA. The V segment lost 4 bases and the J segment 4 bases; nucleotides outside the gene matches: 8. The CDR3 reads CSVVEQGGGTEAFF. The CDR3 region has the DNA TGCAGCGTTGTCGAACAGGGGGGAGGCACTGAAGCTTTCTTT. Full variable domain (remainder filled in from reference TRBV29-1 and TRBJ1-1): SAVISQKPSRDICQRGTSLTIQCQVDSQVTMMFWYRQQPGQSLTLIATANQGSEATYESGFVIDKFPISRPNLTFSTLTVSNMSPEDSSIYLCSVVEQGGGTEAFFGQGTRLTVV.

The genes are TRBV13 and TRBJ2-1; the D gene is possibly TRBD1 (5 bases). CDR1 is PRHDT, CDR2 FYEKMQ, per germline (reference sequence). The CDR3 contains 13 residues. V was clipped by 5 bases and J by 8 bases, with 13 bases between them. DNA of the CDR3: TGTGCCAGCAGCGTAAGGGGTGTAGATGAGCAGTTCTTC. Protein: CASSVRGVDEQFF.

There are a few counts of this clone. The genes are TRBV4-1 and TRBJ2-7, with TRBD2 as a possible D gene (6 bases). V lost 3 bases to trimming and J lost 6 bases, with 30 bases between them. The CDR3 has 19 residues. Germline V gene sequence: CDR1 MGHRA, CDR2 YSYEKL. The CDR3 loop reads CASSHLQGGKVLLHREQYV. In DNA, the CDR3 is TGCGCCAGCAGCCATCTCCAGGGCGGGAAAGTCCTACTCCACCGCGAGCAGTACGTC.

This rearrangement joins TRBV5-1 to TRBJ2-1, with 9 bases matching TRBD2. V was pared by 2 bases and J by 6 bases, with 6 bases of the junction left unmatched. Germline loops: CDR1 SGHRS, CDR2 YFSETQ. The CDR3 is made up of 15 amino acids. CDR3 residues: CASSLKAGGSNEQFF. The CDR3 DNA reads TGCGCCAGCAGCTTAAAAGCGGGAGGTAGCAATGAGCAGTTCTTC.

The chain is built from TRBV3-1 (or the pseudogene TRBV3-2) and TRBJ2-5, with 15 nucleotides matching TRBD2. The length of the CDR3 is 17 residues. V was clipped by 5 bases and J by 8 bases; unmatched bases: 12. Looked up from germline, CDR1 is LGHDT and CDR2 is YNNKEL (reference sequence). The CDR3: CASSSPGLAGGLGTQYF. The CDR3 DNA follows: TGTGCCAGCAGCTCCCCGGGACTAGCGGGGGGCCTGGGCACCCAGTACTTC.

The chain combines TRBV2 with TRBJ1-5, with a tentative D call TRBD1 (5 bases). Germline-derived CDR1 and CDR2 are SNHLY and FYNNEI. The V and J ends lost 4 bases and 6 bases respectively, with 10 bases between them. The length of the CDR3 is 13 residues. The CDR3 DNA reads TGTGCCAGCAGTGCAGGGTTAGGTCAGCCCCAGCATTTT. Translating it yields CASSAGLGQPQHF.

The genes are TRBV9 and TRBJ2-7; 10 nucleotides align to TRBD2. The CDR3 covers 16 residues. CDR1 and CDR2 from the germline V gene are SGDLS and YYNGEE. Losses at the gene ends were 4 bases for V and 2 bases for J; bases not matched to a gene: 9. The CDR3 DNA reads as TGTGCCAGCAGCTCTGGCCCTAGCGGGGGACCCTACGAGCAGTACTTC. Residues: CASSSGPSGGPYEQYF.

The V and J genes are TRBV9 and TRBJ1-2, with D hard to call. Trimming left V 0 bases short and J 2 bases short, with 5 bases between. CDR1 SGDLS and CDR2 YYNGEE come from the germline V gene. This CDR3 contains 13 residues. In DNA, the CDR3 is TGTGCCAGCAGCGTAGAGGAGAACTATGGCTACACCTTC. Translating gives CASSVEENYGYTF.

This clone was found once. The rearrangement links TRBV4-1 to TRBJ2-1, with D perhaps matching TRBD1 (6 bases). The CDR3 has 16 amino acids. Germline CDR1 and CDR2: MGHRA and YSYEKL. Trimming took off 0 bases at V and 0 bases at J, with 9 bases between the two ends. For the CDR3, the DNA is TGCGCCAGCAGCCAAGACGACAGGTTCTCCTACAATGAGCAGTTCTTC. It yields the protein CASSQDDRFSYNEQFF.

This clone was picked up a small number of times. The chain recombines TRBV30 with TRBJ1-6; TRBD1 matches 7 bases. The CDR3 runs 19 residues. After removal of 4 bases from V and 6 bases from J, the junction contained 21 bases not matched to a gene. Germline CDR1 GTSNPN, CDR2 SVGIG (reference sequence). CDR3 bases: TGTGCCTGGAATAGGCCAACTGGACAGGTGTACAAGGGTAATTCACCCCTCCACTTT. Protein sequence: CAWNRPTGQVYKGNSPLHF.

CDR3 nucleotide sequence: TGTGCCAGCAGCCAATTTCGACAGTCCTTCCAAGAGACCCAGTACTTC. Its protein product is CASSQFRQSFQETQYF. The rearrangement joins TRBV14 to TRBJ2-5; perhaps TRBD1 as D (5 bases). V was pared by 2 bases and J by 1 base, with 14 bases between. From germline, CDR1 is SGHDN and CDR2 FVKESK. This CDR3 has 16 residues. The full variable domain, with the rest looked up from reference TRBV14 and TRBJ2-5, is EAGVTQFPSHSVIEKGQTVTLRCDPISGHDNLYWYRRVMGKEIKFLLHFVKESKQDESGMPNNRFLAERTGGTYSTLKVQPAELEDSGVYFCASSQFRQSFQETQYFGPGTRLLVL.

This chain connects TRBV11-3 to TRBJ2-1, with a tentative D call TRBD2 (6 bases). Germline CDR1 SGHNT, CDR2 YENEEA. V lost 6 bases, J lost 4 bases, and 10 bases lay in between. The CDR3 contains 13 residues. CDR3 bases: TGTGCCAGCAGTGAGGGAGGTTACAATGAGCAGTTCTTC. It yields the protein CASSEGGYNEQFF.

The chain couples TRBV7-2 to TRBJ2-3; no definite D call. This CDR3 has 14 amino acids. V lost 2 bases and J 4 bases, leaving 10 bases between the germline ends. Per the germline V gene, CDR1 is SGHTA and CDR2 is FQGNSA. The CDR3 loop reads CASSLNAAPDTQYF. DNA of the CDR3: TGTGCCAGCAGCTTAAACGCGGCGCCAGATACGCAGTATTTT.

This chain links TRBV2 with TRBJ2-3; 7 positions agree with TRBD2. Trimming removed 6 bases from V and 2 bases from J; junction bases left unmatched: 8. CDR3 size: 15 residues. The germline V gene has CDR1 SNHLY and CDR2 FYNNEI. Written as DNA, the CDR3 is TGTGCCAGCAGGCCGGGACTACCTAACACAGATACGCAGTATTTT. Protein sequence: CASRPGLPNTDTQYF.

This rearrangement joins TRBV11-1 to TRBJ2-7, with a weak D call TRBD2 (6 bases). Trimming removed 0 bases at V and 5 bases at J, with 14 bases between. This CDR3 has 15 amino acids. CDR1 SGHAT and CDR2 FQDESV come from the germline V gene (reference sequence). CDR3 amino acids: CASSLAGLTGDEQYF. Written as DNA, the CDR3 is TGTGCCAGCAGCTTAGCGGGCCTCACGGGGGACGAGCAGTACTTC.

This clone was detected a few times. The rearrangement links TRBV29-1 to TRBJ1-2; 8 nucleotides match TRBD1. J lost 4 bases, V lost 7 bases, and 5 bases had no gene match. The CDR3 extends over 12 amino acids. From germline, CDR1 is SQVTM and CDR2 ANQGSEA. CDR3 residues: CSGGDRRYGYTF. The CDR3 nucleotides are TGCAGCGGGGGGGACAGGCGCTATGGCTACACCTTC.